The clone carrying this TCR beta chain was recorded many times. Its antigen is unknown. The CDR3 totals 15 residues. The V gene lost 1 base and the J gene lost 7 bases, with 14 bases spanning the gap. Per germline, CDR1 SGHTA and CDR2 FQGNSA. These data originate in a study of T cell repertoires in cytomegalovirus infection. TCRdb re-analysed the reads in MiXCR, keeping a single row per CDR3 protein. The table includes roughly 230,000 distinct CDR3 sequences, over 15% detected once. General study findings and limits: CMV-specific TCR beta clonotypes restricted by HLA-C were the ones dominating the ex vivo response.

V gene TRBV7-2 combines with J gene TRBJ2-1; a weak D match, TRBD1 (5 bases). Sequencing was performed on CD8+ T cells from PBMCs. The origin of this receptor is a human donor in good health (CMV status not recorded). Some clones in this sample may be carry-over from other donors' samples. CDR3 loop: CASSLEGVFTNEQFF. Written as DNA, the CDR3 is TGTGCCAGCAGCTTAGAAGGGGTTTTTACGAATGAGCAGTTCTTC.